These 15 T cell receptor beta chains were sequenced from one sample in a study of cytomegalovirus exposure and HLA in healthy donors. PCR involved 60 Vbeta and 13 Jbeta primers. TCRdb keeps only in-frame clones here, not all; method: immunoSEQ multiplex PCR. The sample comprises about 140,000 clones, 76% of which are singletons, and approximately 1.8% rests with the top ten. The sequenced sample was PBMCs. The receptors were sampled from a man between 35 and 55 years old in good health and CMV-seronegative.

This sequence joins TRBV7-9 and TRBJ2-5; the D is unclear. Germline CDR1 and CDR2: SEHNR and FQNEAQ (reference sequence). The CDR3 length is 13 residues. V shed 5 bases and J shed 1 base, with 8 bases lying between them. The CDR3 DNA sequence: TGTGCCAGCAGCCCGGTCGGCCAAGAGACCCAGTACTTC. This codes for CASSPVGQETQYF.

The gene calls are TRBV6-7 and TRBJ2-2, with 9 bases lining up with TRBD1. TRBV6-7 carries the ORF label, with uncertain function. V lost 2 bases and J lost 2; bases outside the gene matches: 3. This CDR3 has 16 amino acids. CDR3 in amino acids: CASSYRDRENTGELFF. The CDR3 nucleotides are TGTGCCAGCAGTTACCGGGACAGGGAAAACACCGGGGAGCTGTTTTTT.

The chain combines TRBV7-2 with TRBJ2-7; 13 bases are a match to TRBD2. The CDR3 contains 17 residues. Germline CDR1 and CDR2: SGHTA and FQGNSA. Trimming took 3 bases from V and 3 from J; bases not matched to a gene: 8. The DNA of the CDR3 is TGTGCCAGCAGCTTCACTAGCGGGGGGGCCCTGTTCTACGAGCAGTACTTC. Encoded protein: CASSFTSGGALFYEQYF.

The chain couples TRBV7-2 to TRBJ2-4; D is ambiguous. V was cut by 0 bases and J by 0 bases, with 18 bases left in between. Per germline, CDR1 SGHTA and CDR2 FQGNSA. The CDR3 has 19 amino acids. The CDR3 bases are TGTGCCAGCAGCTTAGCGGGTCTAGTAGCAGAACTAGCCAAAAACATTCAGTACTTC. It yields the protein CASSLAGLVAELAKNIQYF.

This clone was recorded a few times. The chain links TRBV7-7 to TRBJ2-1, with D possibly being TRBD1 (5 bases). The V gene lost 5 bases and the J gene lost 5 bases, with 10 bases spanning the gap. Germline CDR1 and CDR2: SSHAT and FNYEAQ (reference sequence). There are 13 residues in the CDR3. The CDR3 loop is CASSLTGNNEQFF. For the CDR3, the DNA is TGTGCCAGCAGCCTTACAGGAAACAATGAGCAGTTCTTC.

The chain links TRBV13 to TRBJ2-4; maybe TRBD1 (5 bases). V was shortened by 5 bases and J by 11 bases, with 13 bases between the two germline ends. Germline V CDR1 and CDR2: PRHDT, FYEKMQ (reference sequence). CDR3 length: 12 residues. The CDR3 nucleotides are TGTGCCAGCAGCCCCCAAGAAGGGGTTCAGTACTTC. Amino acid sequence: CASSPQEGVQYF. The whole variable domain, remainder taken from reference TRBV13 and TRBJ2-4, is AAGVIQSPRHLIKEKRETATLKCYPIPRHDTVYWYQQGPGQDPQFLISFYEKMQSDKGSIPDRFSAQQFSDYHSELNMSSLELGDSALYFCASSPQEGVQYFGAGTRLSVL.

Only a few counts were recorded for this clone. The chain joins TRBV7-9 to TRBJ1-1; the D gene is possibly TRBD1 (6 bases). Germline V gives CDR1 SEHNR, CDR2 FQNEAQ (reference sequence). This CDR3 has 12 amino acids. The ends were cut back, 5 bases at V and 7 bases at J, with 11 bases in the middle. This CDR3 reads CASSHDRFEAFF. CDR3 DNA sequence: TGTGCCAGCAGCCACGACAGGTTTGAAGCTTTCTTT.

The J gene is TRBJ1-5, the V gene TRBV27; D gene uncertain. The CDR3 runs to 13 residues. The germline V gene encodes CDR1 MNHEY and CDR2 SMNVEV (reference sequence). The V end was cut by 5 bases, the J end by 4 bases, with 9 bases between. CDR3 in DNA: TGTGCCAGCAGTGGTGGCCCAAATCAGCCCCAGCATTTT. Protein sequence: CASSGGPNQPQHF.

The sample holds a few counts of this clone. The V call is TRBV27, the J call TRBJ1-1, with 7 nucleotides matching TRBD1. V dropped 6 bases and J dropped 8; count of bases not matched to a gene: 12. The CDR3 loop spans 14 amino acids. CDR1 MNHEY and CDR2 SMNVEV come from the germline V gene (reference sequence). The CDR3 DNA is TGTGCCAGCAGCCCCCAAGTAATGACAGGGGAAGCTTTCTTT. Its translation is CASSPQVMTGEAFF.

About this clone itself: Other DNA sequences of this sample code for an identical CDR3. The chain carries TRBV28 and TRBJ2-1, with a possible D match to TRBD2 (5 bases). Germline values: CDR1 MDHEN, CDR2 SYDVKM. The CDR3 is 13 amino acids. The V end was cut by 2 bases, the J end by 3 bases, with 5 bases between. Here the CDR3 DNA reads TGTGCCAGCAGTTTAGGAGGCTACAATGAGCAGTTCTTC. Protein: CASSLGGYNEQFF.

The genes are TRBV5-4 and TRBJ2-7; 7 bases match TRBD2. With V trimmed by 2 bases and J by 2 bases, 1 base remained unmatched. Germline loops: CDR1 SGHNT, CDR2 YYREEE (reference sequence). The CDR3 contains 13 residues. The CDR3 here is CASSFGGTYEQYF. In DNA, the CDR3 is TGTGCCAGCAGCTTCGGGGGGACCTACGAGCAGTACTTC.

The chain couples TRBV14 to TRBJ2-4, with D possibly TRBD2 on 5 matching bases. The V gene's germline CDR1 is SGHDN and CDR2 FVKESK. The CDR3 is made up of 16 amino acids. Trimming stripped 0 bases from V and 0 bases from J, with 9 bases between. This chain's CDR3 is CASSQDGRLAKNIQYF. The CDR3 DNA reads as TGTGCCAGCAGCCAAGATGGGAGACTAGCCAAAAACATTCAGTACTTC. The whole variable domain, filled in from reference TRBV14 and TRBJ2-4, reads EAGVTQFPSHSVIEKGQTVTLRCDPISGHDNLYWYRRVMGKEIKFLLHFVKESKQDESGMPNNRFLAERTGGTYSTLKVQPAELEDSGVYFCASSQDGRLAKNIQYFGAGTRLSVL.

CDR3 DNA sequence: TGTGCCAGCAGCCCCAGACAGGGGGCCACTGAAGCTTTCTTT. As protein: CASSPRQGATEAFF. The chain employs TRBV7-2 and TRBJ1-1, with 10 bases fitting TRBD1. Germline CDR1 reads SGHTA; CDR2 reads FQGNSA. V shed 5 bases and J 4 bases; nucleotides not matched to a gene: 4. This CDR3 contains 14 residues.

The chain recombines TRBV7-8 with TRBJ2-7; TRBD1 aligns across 7 bases. V shed 1 base and J 4 bases; nucleotides not matched to a gene: 4. The CDR3 contains 14 residues. Germline V CDR1 and CDR2: SGHVS, FQNEAQ. CDR3 in amino acids: CASSLVGTEYEQYF. The CDR3 nucleotides read TGTGCCAGCAGCTTAGTCGGGACAGAGTACGAGCAGTACTTC. The variable domain in full, completed from reference TRBV7-8 and TRBJ2-7, reads GAGVSQSPRYKVAKRGQDVALRCDPISGHVSLFWYQQALGQGPEFLTYFQNEAQLDKSGLPSDRFFAERPEGSVSTLKIQRTQQEDSAVYLCASSLVGTEYEQYFGPGTRLTVT.

In its sample, this clone was seen a few times. The chain couples TRBV5-4 to TRBJ2-2; D is uncertain. This CDR3 has 12 amino acids. Germline CDR1 reads SGHNT; CDR2 reads YYREEE (reference sequence). The V end was cut by 2 bases, the J end by 7 bases, with 6 bases between. CDR3 sequence: CASSFRLGELFF. The CDR3 DNA sequence: TGTGCCAGCAGCTTCAGACTCGGGGAGCTGTTTTTT.